These T cell receptor beta chains were read from a single sample in a study of blood T cell repertoires in COVID-19. Produced via immunoSEQ multiplex PCR; TCRdb's table is partial and in-frame only. The table records roughly 110,000 clones, about three quarters of them present only once. Specimen: peripheral blood. These receptor sequences come from a man between 65 and 79 years old with acute or convalescent COVID-19. Both conserved end residues are trimmed from each CDR3. Each record gives: J gene, D gene, V gene, CDR3 protein. A D gene is named only where the DNA matches it firmly.

J gene: TRBJ2-3; D gene: TRBD1; V gene: TRBV24-1; CDR3 protein: ATSETGGSDTQY
J gene: TRBJ1-6; D gene: TRBD1; V gene: TRBV5-5; CDR3 protein: ASSLVQGNSPLH
J gene: TRBJ2-3; D gene: TRBD2; V gene: TRBV19; CDR3 protein: ASSSVIAGADTQY
J gene: TRBJ1-3; D gene: .; V gene: TRBV7-9; CDR3 protein: ASSPQGLSGNTIY
J gene: TRBJ1-2; D gene: TRBD1; V gene: TRBV19; CDR3 protein: ASRTTGALYGYT
J gene: TRBJ2-3; D gene: .; V gene: TRBV29-1; CDR3 protein: SVERGHLADTQY
J gene: TRBJ1-1; D gene: .; V gene: TRBV7-3; CDR3 protein: ASSQTRDTEAF
J gene: TRBJ1-1; D gene: .; V gene: TRBV4-3; CDR3 protein: ASSQDTGLGLGAF
J gene: TRBJ2-3; D gene: .; V gene: TRBV7-8; CDR3 protein: ASAGDIDFTDTQY
J gene: TRBJ2-5; D gene: .; V gene: TRBV15; CDR3 protein: ATGQGLPGEETQY
J gene: TRBJ1-1; D gene: .; V gene: TRBV27; CDR3 protein: ASSPGASNLFFNTEAF
J gene: TRBJ2-5; D gene: .; V gene: TRBV7-2; CDR3 protein: ASSFQGGLQETQY
J gene: TRBJ2-5; D gene: TRBD1; V gene: TRBV11-3; CDR3 protein: ASSRQGSFEETQY
J gene: TRBJ2-7; D gene: TRBD2; V gene: TRBV19; CDR3 protein: ASSSGPSGVLYEQY
J gene: TRBJ2-5; D gene: TRBD2; V gene: TRBV7-8; CDR3 protein: ASSFTPGGRAKETQY
J gene: TRBJ2-5; D gene: TRBD2; V gene: TRBV11-2; CDR3 protein: ASSRRLAESQETQY
J gene: TRBJ1-2; D gene: TRBD1; V gene: TRBV19; CDR3 protein: ASRLGQYGYT
J gene: TRBJ2-2; D gene: .; V gene: TRBV5-1; CDR3 protein: ASSSGNTGELF
J gene: TRBJ1-3; D gene: .; V gene: TRBV19; CDR3 protein: ASSISGHSGNTIY
J gene: TRBJ2-3; D gene: TRBD2; V gene: TRBV5-1; CDR3 protein: ASSLAGGPTDTQY
J gene: TRBJ1-1; D gene: .; V gene: TRBV5-6; CDR3 protein: ASSSTQGIGTEAF
J gene: TRBJ2-7; D gene: .; V gene: TRBV12-3/TRBV12-4; CDR3 protein: ASRHRGEQY
J gene: TRBJ2-3; D gene: TRBD2; V gene: TRBV7-3; CDR3 protein: ASSQSGGAVDTQY
J gene: TRBJ1-4; D gene: TRBD1; V gene: TRBV5-1; CDR3 protein: ASSLGGTGANEKLF
J gene: TRBJ1-5; D gene: TRBD1; V gene: TRBV27; CDR3 protein: ASSLTGTGMNQPQH
J gene: TRBJ1-5; D gene: TRBD1; V gene: TRBV19; CDR3 protein: ASSETGGNQPQH
J gene: TRBJ2-7; D gene: .; V gene: TRBV6-2/TRBV6-3; CDR3 protein: ASSQGQDYEQY
J gene: TRBJ1-5; D gene: .; V gene: TRBV12-2; CDR3 protein: ASRSSSNQPQH
J gene: TRBJ2-3; D gene: TRBD2; V gene: TRBV7-3; CDR3 protein: ASSFLRGGLDTQY